These 22 T cell receptor beta chains originate from one sample sequenced in a study of Graves' ophthalmopathy and Graves' hyperthyroidism. The sequenced template was RNA, covering the TCR beta CDR3 region. Following a first-round RT-PCR that used HTBI primers, a second-round multiplex PCR was carried out. TCRdb re-called the multiplex PCR reads with MiXCR, one entry per CDR3 protein. The table lists 680,000 or so distinct CDR3 sequences, about a fifth of them singletons. Source material: peripheral blood. The receptors here all came from a woman aged 18 to 35 with stable Graves' hyperthyroidism. Some clones in this sample may be carry-over from other donors' samples.

This clonotype was observed a handful of times. The chain combines TRBV7-3 with TRBJ1-1; D remains unclear. CDR3 length equals 13 residues. Per germline, CDR1 SGHTA and CDR2 FQGTGA. Trimming took 5 bases from V and 6 from J, leaving 13 bases between them. The CDR3 reads CASSPNGGAEAFF. CDR3 nucleotides: TGTGCCAGCAGCCCGAATGGCGGGGCTGAAGCTTTCTTT.

The J gene is TRBJ1-3, the V gene TRBV4-2; D is undetermined. This CDR3 spans 16 amino acids. Deletions cut 0 bases from V and 0 bases from J, with 9 bases between. CDR1 and CDR2 from the germline V gene are LGHNA and YNFKEQ. CDR3 bases: TGTGCCAGCAGCCAAGATCCAGCTACCTCTGGAAACACCATATATTTT. Translated: CASSQDPATSGNTIYF.

Concerning this clonotype itself: A much bigger clone sits one base away, suggesting this may be a read error. A read error is likely, as this CDR3 ends without the conserved phenylalanine or tryptophan. The J gene is TRBJ2-2, the V gene TRBV12-3 or TRBV12-4, with D unclear. Deletions cut 3 bases from V and 5 bases from J, with 7 bases between. The CDR3 consists of 13 residues. In DNA form, the CDR3 reads TGTGCCAGCAGTTTTCATGAAACCGGGGAGCTGTTTTTG. Encoded protein: CASSFHETGELFL.

This clonotype was picked up many times. A clone one base away is much larger, so this may be a read error. V gene TRBV6-5 combines with J gene TRBJ1-5, with D hard to call. The CDR3 extends over 13 amino acids. CDR1 and CDR2 (germline): MNHEY, SVGAGI. The CDR3 DNA reads as TGTGCCAGCAGTTACTCACAGAATCAGCTCCAGCATTTT. Translating it yields CASSYSQNQLQHF.

This clonotype was picked up many times. V gene TRBV4-1 combines with J gene TRBJ2-7, with D possibly being TRBD2 (5 bases). The ends were cut back, 1 base at V and 3 bases at J, with 13 bases in the middle. Germline values: CDR1 MGHRA, CDR2 YSYEKL. CDR3 length: 15 amino acids. The CDR3 loop is CASSQGRAGVYEQYF. The CDR3 DNA reads TGCGCCAGCAGCCAAGGAAGGGCCGGGGTCTACGAGCAGTACTTC.

This clonotype was recorded many times. This sequence joins TRBV7-7 and TRBJ1-5; the D is unclear. Per the germline V gene, CDR1 is SSHAT and CDR2 is FNYEAQ (reference sequence). The CDR3 contains 17 residues. CDR3 protein: CASLGKAPGYSNQPQHF. The DNA of the CDR3 is TGTGCTAGTCTAGGGAAGGCCCCGGGGTATAGCAATCAGCCCCAGCATTTT.

Many counts were recorded for this clonotype. The chain uses TRBV6-2 or TRBV6-3 and TRBJ2-5; 7 bases match TRBD2. J lost 4 bases, V lost 6 bases, and 11 bases had no gene match. Germline CDR1 is MNHEY and CDR2 is SVGEGT. The CDR3 runs 15 residues. CDR3 amino acids: CASSHPGLVGETQYF. As DNA, the CDR3 is TGTGCCAGCAGCCACCCTGGACTAGTTGGAGAGACCCAGTACTTC.

This clonotype has at least ten counts. The rearrangement links TRBV20-1 to TRBJ1-1, with D possibly matching TRBD1 (6 bases). Germline V lookup: CDR1 DFQATT, CDR2 SNEGSKA (reference sequence). Trimming took 3 bases from V and 0 from J, leaving 17 bases between them. This CDR3 has 16 amino acids. The CDR3 coding sequence is TGCAGTGCTAGCCACTCACGCGGGGGCTTGAACACTGAAGCTTTCTTT. Its protein product is CSASHSRGGLNTEAFF.

This clonotype occurred a few times. The chain carries TRBV12-3 or TRBV12-4 and TRBJ1-2; 7 bases line up with TRBD1. The J segment lost 8 bases and the V segment lost 5 bases, leaving 11 bases of the junction unmatched. The CDR3 sequence is 14 residues long. The CDR3 DNA follows: TGTGCCAGCAGTACCCGGGACAGCCCTGGGGGCTACACCTTC. It is translated as CASSTRDSPGGYTF.

In this sample, this clonotype turned up a few times. This chain uses TRBV3-1 with TRBJ2-4; 8 bases match TRBD1. The CDR3 runs to 20 residues. V lost 0 bases, J lost 0 bases, and 13 bases stayed unmatched. Germline CDR1 reads LGHDT; CDR2 reads YNNKEL (reference sequence). CDR3 coding DNA: TGTGCCAGCAGCCAAGATGGGTGGGCAGGGGGCTTGGTAGCCAAAAACATTCAGTACTTC. This encodes CASSQDGWAGGLVAKNIQYF.

This clonotype has ten or more counts. V usage is TRBV30 and J usage is TRBJ2-2; TRBD2 matches at 11 bases. Trimming removed 3 bases from V and 10 bases from J; junction bases left unmatched: 10. Germline loops: CDR1 GTSNPN, CDR2 SVGIG (reference sequence). This CDR3 is 15 amino acids long. Written as DNA, the CDR3 is TGTGCCTGGAGCGGGGGACTAGCGGCTAAAGAGGAGCTGTTTTTT. Translation gives CAWSGGLAAKEELFF.

This clonotype has ten or more counts. The chain uses TRBV30 and TRBJ2-4; 12 bases line up with TRBD2. Per the germline V gene, CDR1 is GTSNPN and CDR2 is SVGIG (reference sequence). With V trimmed by 1 base and J by 6 bases, 13 bases remained unmatched. The CDR3 spans 18 residues. CDR3 in amino acids: CAWSARTSGKIQGNIQYF. CDR3 DNA sequence: TGTGCCTGGAGTGCTCGGACTAGCGGGAAGATCCAAGGAAACATTCAGTACTTC.

The gene calls are TRBV11-3 and TRBJ1-5, with D tentatively TRBD1 (5 bases). This CDR3 comprises 15 residues. The V end lost 5 bases, the J end lost 8 bases, and 19 bases lay between the germline ends. In germline, CDR1 is SGHNT, CDR2 YENEEA. Here the CDR3 reads CASSPRDVNVEPQHF. CDR3 DNA sequence: TGTGCCAGCAGCCCTCGGGACGTGAATGTTGAGCCCCAGCATTTT.

This chain connects TRBV20-1 to TRBJ1-2; 12 nucleotides match TRBD1. This CDR3 is built from 14 residues. Germline lookup yields CDR1 DFQATT and CDR2 SNEGSKA (reference sequence). V trimming: 6 bases; J trimming: 8 bases; junction bases outside the gene matches: 10. Written as DNA, the CDR3 is TGCAGTGCGCACCGGGGACAGGGGGCGCGAGGCTACACCTTC. As protein: CSAHRGQGARGYTF.

This chain uses TRBV19 with TRBJ2-5; 7 nucleotides match TRBD1. The CDR3 runs to 14 residues. The V and J ends lost 5 bases and 7 bases, in that order; junction bases with no gene match: 10. Germline loops: CDR1 LNHDA, CDR2 SQIVND (reference sequence). CDR3 residues: CASSEEQGLGTQYF. The CDR3, as DNA: TGTGCCAGTAGTGAGGAACAGGGGCTGGGGACCCAGTACTTC.

This clonotype was detected ten times or more. The genes are TRBV5-1 and TRBJ1-1, with D unclear. This CDR3 is 18 amino acids long. V shed 0 bases and J shed 0 bases, with 18 bases lying between them. Germline assignment: CDR1 SGHRS and CDR2 YFSETQ. DNA for the CDR3: TGCGCCAGCAGCTTGGTCCCACCCTGGAATGGAGTGAACACTGAAGCTTTCTTT. The encoded protein is CASSLVPPWNGVNTEAFF. Based on the CDR3 plus reference TRBV5-1 and TRBJ1-1, the full variable domain is KAGVTQTPRYLIKTRGQQVTLSCSPISGHRSVSWYQQTPGQGLQFLFEYFSETQRNKGNFPGRFSGRQFSNSRSEMNVSTLELGDSALYLCASSLVPPWNGVNTEAFFGQGTRLTVV.

This clonotype came up a few times. The V gene is TRBV5-1, the J gene TRBJ2-5; unclear D gene. Germline V lookup: CDR1 SGHRS, CDR2 YFSETQ. The CDR3 spans 12 residues. Trimming removed 4 bases at V and 4 bases at J, with 8 bases between. The CDR3 sequence: CASSSNTETQYF. Written as DNA, the CDR3 is TGCGCCAGCAGCAGCAACACAGAGACCCAGTACTTC. The full variable domain, in which reference TRBV5-1 and TRBJ2-5 provide the parts outside the CDR3, is KAGVTQTPRYLIKTRGQQVTLSCSPISGHRSVSWYQQTPGQGLQFLFEYFSETQRNKGNFPGRFSGRQFSNSRSEMNVSTLELGDSALYLCASSSNTETQYFGPGTRLLVL.

The CDR3 nucleotides read TGTGCCAGCAGAAGCTCCCGGGACAGGGTGAACGAAGGGTACCAAGAGACCCAGTACTTC. Translation: CASRSSRDRVNEGYQETQYF. This chain joins TRBV12-3 or TRBV12-4 and TRBJ2-5; TRBD1 agrees at 9 bases. The trim removed 6 bases at V and 0 bases at J, leaving 20 bases unmatched. The length of the CDR3 is 20 residues.

This chain links TRBV6-1 with TRBJ1-2, with D unresolved. This CDR3 is 15 amino acids long. The germline V and J ends were trimmed by 4 bases and 4 bases, with 16 bases remaining between them. Germline values: CDR1 MNHNS, CDR2 SASEGT. The CDR3 protein is CASSASPQEPYGYTF. The CDR3 coding sequence is TGTGCCAGCAGTGCTTCCCCGCAGGAGCCCTATGGCTACACCTTC.

J is TRBJ2-2 and V is TRBV18; D might be TRBD2 (6 bases). The CDR3 extends over 17 amino acids. The V gene's germline CDR1 is KGHSH and CDR2 LQKENI. The V gene lost 3 bases and the J gene lost 5 bases, with 19 bases spanning the gap. The CDR3 DNA reads as TGTGCCAGCTCACCCAAACAAGGGACTGTTCAGACCGGGGAGCTGTTTTTT. Its translation is CASSPKQGTVQTGELFF.

The table lists this clonotype with a few counts. The rearrangement joins TRBV6-4 to TRBJ2-2; 13 bases map to TRBD2. Trimming took 8 bases from V and 2 from J; bases not matched to a gene: 8. Germline CDR1 MRHNA, CDR2 SNTAGT. This CDR3 region has 17 residues. CDR3: CASGLAGDFVNTGELFF. CDR3 coding DNA: TGTGCCAGCGGACTAGCGGGGGACTTTGTAAACACCGGGGAGCTGTTTTTT.

At least ten counts were recorded for this clonotype. The chain links TRBV30 to TRBJ2-5; 7 nucleotides match TRBD1. Germline V gene data show CDR1 as GTSNPN and CDR2 as SVGIG (reference sequence). Trimming removed 3 bases from V and 4 bases from J; junction bases left unmatched: 2. This CDR3 comprises 12 residues. CDR3 protein: CAWRQGRETQYF. CDR3 DNA: TGTGCCTGGAGACAGGGGCGAGAGACCCAGTACTTC. Full variable domain (outside the CDR3, taken from reference TRBV30 and TRBJ2-5): SQTIHQWPATLVQPVGSPLSLECTVEGTSNPNLYWYRQAAGRGLQLLFYSVGIGQISSEVPQNLSASRPQDRQFILSSKKLLLSDSGFYLCAWRQGRETQYFGPGTRLLVL.